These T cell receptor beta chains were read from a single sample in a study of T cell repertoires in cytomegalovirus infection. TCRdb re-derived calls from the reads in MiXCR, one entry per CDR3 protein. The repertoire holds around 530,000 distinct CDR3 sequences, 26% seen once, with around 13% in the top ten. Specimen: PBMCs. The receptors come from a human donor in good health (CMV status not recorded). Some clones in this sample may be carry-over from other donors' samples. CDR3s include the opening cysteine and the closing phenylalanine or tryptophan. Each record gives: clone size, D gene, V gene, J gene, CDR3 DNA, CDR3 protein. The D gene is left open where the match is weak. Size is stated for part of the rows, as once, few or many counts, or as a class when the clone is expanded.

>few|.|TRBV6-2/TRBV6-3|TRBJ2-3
TGTGCCAGCAGACAGTTATCTACAGATACGCAGTATTTT
CASRQLSTDTQYF
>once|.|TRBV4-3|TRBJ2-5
TGCGCCAGCAGCCAAGATCATGGGGCGGCCCAGTACTTC
CASSQDHGAAQYF
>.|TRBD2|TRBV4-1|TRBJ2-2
TGCGTCAGCAGCCAGGCCCCGGGTAGCGGGAAGACCGGGGAGCTGTTTTTT
CVSSQAPGSGKTGELFF
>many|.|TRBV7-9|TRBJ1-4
TGTGCCAGCAGTCGAGCGAGCGGGGTTGGCGAAAAACTGTTTTTT
CASSRASGVGEKLFF
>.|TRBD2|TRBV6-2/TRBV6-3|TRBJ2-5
TGTGCCAGCAGTTACCAACTAGCGGGGCAAGAGACCCAGTACTTC
CASSYQLAGQETQYF
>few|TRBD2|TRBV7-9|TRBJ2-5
TGTGCCAGCAGCGTAGCTAACCCTCGGACTAGGCGAGAGACCCAGTACTTC
CASSVANPRTRRETQYF
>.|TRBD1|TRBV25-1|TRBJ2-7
TGTGCCAGCAGTGAAGGGACAGGGCCCAACGAGCAGTACTTC
CASSEGTGPNEQYF
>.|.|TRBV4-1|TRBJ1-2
TGCGCCAGCAGCGACGCGCAGGGAAACTATGGCTACACCTTC
CASSDAQGNYGYTF
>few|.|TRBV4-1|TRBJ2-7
TGCGCCAGCAGCCAAGATATGGCGACTGACTACGAGCAGTACTTC
CASSQDMATDYEQYF
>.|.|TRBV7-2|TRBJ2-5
TGTGCCAGCAGCCACAAAGAGACCCAGTACTTC
CASSHKETQYF
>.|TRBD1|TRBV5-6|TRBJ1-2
TGTGCCAGCAGCTTGGGCCCGACAGGGACCTATGGCTACACCTTC
CASSLGPTGTYGYTF
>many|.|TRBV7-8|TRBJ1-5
TGTGCCAGCAGCTTAGGCGAGGGATATAGCAATCAGCCCCAGCATTTT
CASSLGEGYSNQPQHF
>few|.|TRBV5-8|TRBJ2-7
TGTGCCAGCAGCTTCCGGGACCGTGGCGAGCAGTACTTC
CASSFRDRGEQYF
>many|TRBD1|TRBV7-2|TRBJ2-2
TGTGCCAGCAGCTTGACGACAGGGGGTTGGAACACCGGGGAGCTGTTTTTT
CASSLTTGGWNTGELFF
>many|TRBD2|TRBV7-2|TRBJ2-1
TGTGCCAGCAGCCCCCCTGGGAGACTAGCGGGAGAGGGAGAGCAGTTCTTC
CASSPPGRLAGEGEQFF
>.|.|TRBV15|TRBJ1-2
TGTGCCACCAGCAGAGATCCATTGGGGGGTGGCTACACCTTC
CATSRDPLGGGYTF
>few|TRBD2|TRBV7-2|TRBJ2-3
TGTGCCAGCATAGCGGGAGCGGGATTTAGCACAGATACGCAGTATTTT
CASIAGAGFSTDTQYF
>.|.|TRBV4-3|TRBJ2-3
TGCGCCAGCAGCCAAGACCTGGGGGCCTGGGGAGATACGCAGTATTTT
CASSQDLGAWGDTQYF
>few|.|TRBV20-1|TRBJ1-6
TGCAGTGCTAGAGAGAGGGTCGATAATTCACCCCTCCACTTT
CSARERVDNSPLHF
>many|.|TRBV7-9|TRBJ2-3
TGTGCCAGCAGACCAAACACAGATACGCAGTATTTT
CASRPNTDTQYF
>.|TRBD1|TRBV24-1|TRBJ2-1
TGTGCCACCAATACCGGGACAGGGGGTAACAATGAGCAGTTCTTC
CATNTGTGGNNEQFF
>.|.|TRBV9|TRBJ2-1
TGTGCCAGCAGCGCGGGGAGTGCGGCAAATGAGCAGTTCTTC
CASSAGSAANEQFF
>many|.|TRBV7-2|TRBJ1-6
TGTGCCAGCAGCGTAGCCCCGGGCGGAGGGTCACCCCTCCACTTT
CASSVAPGGGSPLHF